Following are 13 T cell receptor beta chains from one sample sequenced in a study of blood T cell repertoires in COVID-19. Data came from immunoSEQ multiplex PCR; TCRdb stores just in-frame clones and leaves some out. The sample holds 200,000 to 250,000 clones, 80% to 90% seen once. Sequenced sample: peripheral blood. These receptors were collected from a man aged 50-59 years with active or convalescent COVID-19.

This chain links TRBV5-1 with TRBJ1-1; TRBD1 agrees at 9 bases. The CDR3 totals 16 residues. V shed 2 bases and J 1 base; nucleotides not matched to a gene: 6. Per the germline V gene, CDR1 is SGHRS and CDR2 is YFSETQ. The CDR3 DNA sequence: TGCGCCAGCAGCTTAACAGGGGGCTCGGGGAACACTGAAGCTTTCTTT. Amino acid sequence: CASSLTGGSGNTEAFF.

This clone appeared a single time. This chain links TRBV15 with TRBJ2-1, with D possibly matching TRBD1 (6 bases). CDR1 and CDR2 (germline): LNHNV, YYDKDF (reference sequence). The CDR3 is made up of 13 amino acids. V lost 1 base and J lost 6, with 7 bases in between. CDR3 DNA sequence: TGTGCCACCAGCAGAGTAGGGGGCAATGAGCAGTTCTTC. It specifies CATSRVGGNEQFF.

The chain is built from TRBV27 and TRBJ2-1, with D hard to call. V lost 3 bases and J lost 6, with 9 bases in between. CDR3 size: 13 residues. In germline, CDR1 is MNHEY, CDR2 SMNVEV (reference sequence). For the CDR3, the DNA is TGTGCCAGCAGTTTGGCTCAGGCCAATGAGCAGTTCTTC. Its protein product is CASSLAQANEQFF.

The chain combines TRBV29-1 with TRBJ2-1; TRBD1 aligns across 8 bases. Germline values: CDR1 SQVTM, CDR2 ANQGSEA. The trim removed 1 base at V and 5 bases at J, leaving 4 bases unmatched. The CDR3 runs 14 residues. This chain's CDR3 is CSVEGQGANNEQFF. In DNA, the CDR3 is TGCAGCGTTGAAGGGCAGGGGGCTAACAATGAGCAGTTCTTC.

The rearrangement uses TRBV19 and TRBJ2-6; 7 bases align to TRBD1. V was pared by 9 bases and J by 2 bases, with 4 bases of the junction left unmatched. Germline V gives CDR1 LNHDA, CDR2 SQIVND (reference sequence). The CDR3 consists of 14 residues. The CDR3 nucleotides are TGTGCCAGCCTCGACAGGGCTGGGGCCAACGTCCTGACTTTC. Amino acid sequence: CASLDRAGANVLTF.

This clone came up once. This chain uses TRBV18 with TRBJ1-5; 7 nucleotides match TRBD1. The CDR3 is 16 amino acids. The J segment lost 7 bases and the V segment lost 1 base, leaving 10 bases of the junction unmatched. Looked up from germline, CDR1 is KGHSH and CDR2 is LQKENI. This CDR3 reads CASSPRSDRASQPQHF. Here the CDR3 DNA reads TGTGCCAGCTCACCACGATCCGACAGGGCCTCACAGCCCCAGCATTTT.

This clone was counted ten times or more. The V call is TRBV7-2, the J call TRBJ1-2; 10 bases match TRBD1. The germline V gene has CDR1 SGHTA and CDR2 FQGNSA. V shed 3 bases and J 7 bases; nucleotides not matched to a gene: 14. The CDR3 contains 17 residues. This chain's CDR3 is CASSFAGTGASIGGYTF. CDR3 in DNA: TGTGCCAGCAGCTTCGCCGGGACAGGGGCTAGTATTGGTGGCTACACCTTC. Based on the CDR3 plus reference TRBV7-2 and TRBJ1-2, the full variable domain is GAGVSQSPSNKVTEKGKDVELRCDPISGHTALYWYRQSLGQGLEFLIYFQGNSAPDKSGLPSDRFSAERTGGSVSTLTIQRTQQEDSAVYLCASSFAGTGASIGGYTFGSGTRLTVV.

The chain uses TRBV23-1 and TRBJ2-7, with D possibly being TRBD1 (5 bases). TRBV23-1 is an ORF for which the function is uncertain. Deletions cut 4 bases from V and 2 bases from J, with 18 bases between. There are 16 residues in the CDR3. The CDR3, as DNA: TGCGCCAGCAGTCCCTACAGTAGACAGACCACCTACGAGCAGTACGTC. Protein: CASSPYSRQTTYEQYV.

The V and J genes are TRBV5-8 and TRBJ2-2, with 8 bases matching TRBD2. Germline CDR1 is SGHTS and CDR2 is YDEGEE. Trimming removed 2 bases from V and 7 bases from J; junction bases left unmatched: 7. The CDR3 is made up of 15 amino acids. CDR3 residues: CASSFRTSWGGELFF. CDR3 nucleotide sequence: TGTGCCAGCAGCTTCCGGACTAGCTGGGGCGGGGAGCTGTTTTTT.

Notes on this clone: The sample holds other DNA sequences that translate to the same CDR3. The gene calls are TRBV5-1 and TRBJ2-1, with D unclear. The CDR3 length is 15 residues. Trimming took 0 bases from V and 0 from J, leaving 7 bases between them. Germline-derived CDR1 and CDR2 are SGHRS and YFSETQ. Here the CDR3 DNA reads TGCGCCAGCAGCTTGGGCAGTGGCTCCTACAATGAGCAGTTCTTC. This sequence encodes CASSLGSGSYNEQFF.

The chain joins TRBV12-3 or TRBV12-4 to TRBJ2-5; 8 bases fit TRBD1. This CDR3 is 11 amino acids long. Losses at the gene ends were 8 bases for V and 7 bases for J; bases not matched to a gene: 3. CDR3 residues: CASQGAGTQYF. DNA for the CDR3: TGTGCCAGCCAGGGGGCCGGGACCCAGTACTTC.

The chain uses TRBV5-1 and TRBJ2-1, with TRBD2 identical over 8 bases. V gave up 2 bases and J gave up 4 bases; unmatched junction bases: 5. The CDR3 is 15 residues long. Germline lookup yields CDR1 SGHRS and CDR2 YFSETQ. CDR3 coding DNA: TGCGCCAGCAGCTTCCCTAGCGGGCCATACAATGAGCAGTTCTTC. This encodes CASSFPSGPYNEQFF.

This chain joins TRBV7-9 and TRBJ1-3; 8 bases are a match to TRBD1. The CDR3 sequence is 15 residues long. Germline CDR1 SEHNR, CDR2 FQNEAQ (reference sequence). V lost 4 bases and J lost 2; bases outside the gene matches: 4. In DNA form, the CDR3 reads TGTGCCAGCAGCTACACAGGGGGTCCTGGAAACACCATATATTTT. Amino acids: CASSYTGGPGNTIYF.